Below, 7 T cell receptor beta chains from the same sample are listed, as sequenced in a study of OX40 agonist ivuxolimab in advanced cancers. Libraries were made using the immunoSEQ multiplex PCR assay. Drawn from immuneACCESS, this table holds only the in-frame rearrangements with V and J called that TCRdb kept. Clones are partly lost; checked studies trace under half to an unresolved V gene and leave the rest unexplained. The sample yields approximately 84,000 clones; roughly nine tenths were counted once. Around 0.19% of the sample is taken by the ten largest. The source material was CD4+ or CD8+ T cells sorted from blood, sampled in a trial of the OX40 agonist ivuxolimab. The receptors here all came from an adult with an advanced solid tumor such as melanoma, head and neck, liver or kidney cancer.

The chain employs TRBV9 and TRBJ1-5, with a weak D call TRBD1 (5 bases). There are 13 residues in the CDR3. V lost 4 bases, J lost 1 base, and 6 bases lay in between. CDR1 is SGDLS and CDR2 is YYNGEE in the germline V gene. CDR3 DNA: TGTGCCAGCAGCCGGGACAGCAATCAGCCCCAGCATTTT. Its protein product is CASSRDSNQPQHF.

This clone has a handful of counts. The chain employs TRBV18 and TRBJ1-2, with a tentative D call TRBD1 (5 bases). CDR3 length: 13 amino acids. The V gene lost 6 bases and the J gene lost 6 bases, with 14 bases spanning the gap. CDR1 is KGHSH and CDR2 is LQKENI in the germline V gene. The CDR3 coding sequence is TGTGCCAGCTCCGGGGCAGAGGATAATGGCTACACCTTC. Protein: CASSGAEDNGYTF.

This chain joins TRBV6-5 and TRBJ1-5; D is perhaps TRBD1 (6 bases). This CDR3 spans 13 amino acids. Germline values: CDR1 MNHEY, CDR2 SVGAGI. V was pared by 6 bases and J by 5 bases, with 11 bases between. CDR3 sequence reads: CASSTGPYQPQHF. The CDR3 DNA is TGTGCCAGCAGCACAGGGCCCTATCAGCCCCAGCATTTT.

The DNA for the CDR3 is TGTGCCAGCAGTGCGGACAGGGAAGGCTATGGCTACACCTTC. Translating it yields CASSADREGYGYTF. V is TRBV6-5 and J is TRBJ1-2; 8 bases are a match to TRBD1. Per germline, CDR1 MNHEY and CDR2 SVGAGI. J was trimmed by 4 bases and V by 5 bases; bases with no gene match: 6. The CDR3 is 14 residues long.

A note on this clone: Additional DNA sequences in this sample encode the identical CDR3. This rearrangement joins TRBV6-1 to TRBJ1-1; TRBD1 is a possible D gene (6 bases). Germline loops: CDR1 MNHNS, CDR2 SASEGT. The CDR3 length is 17 residues. The ends were cut back, 4 bases at V and 3 bases at J, with 21 bases in the middle. CDR3 nucleotide sequence: TGTGCCAGCAGTGGGGGACGGGGGCGGGTGCGGGACACTGAAGCTTTCTTT. This gives the protein CASSGGRGRVRDTEAFF.

The rearrangement uses TRBV7-3 and TRBJ1-1; maybe TRBD1 (5 bases). The CDR3 consists of 13 residues. V was clipped by 9 bases and J by 2 bases, with 13 bases between them. CDR1 is SGHTA, CDR2 FQGTGA, per germline. The CDR3 DNA reads TGTGCCAGTTCGCAGGGTGCCAACACTGAAGCTTTCTTT. This encodes CASSQGANTEAFF. Full variable domain (missing parts from reference TRBV7-3 and TRBJ1-1): GAGVSQTPSNKVTEKGKYVELRCDPISGHTALYWYRQSLGQGPEFLIYFQGTGAADDSGLPNDRFFAVRPEGSVSTLKIQRTERGDSAVYLCASSQGANTEAFFGQGTRLTVV.

J is TRBJ2-1 and V is TRBV6-5; D may match TRBD1 or TRBD2 (6 bases each). CDR3 length: 15 residues. Germline CDR1 is MNHEY and CDR2 is SVGAGI. Trimming left V 2 bases short and J 1 base short, with 9 bases between. The chain's CDR3 is CASSYKGGSYNEQFF. In DNA, the CDR3 is TGTGCCAGCAGTTACAAAGGGGGGTCCTACAATGAGCAGTTCTTC.